This TCR beta chain was profiled in a study of T cell repertoires in cytomegalovirus infection. This clonotype was recorded a few times. Its matching antigen is unknown. TCRdb processed the reads anew with MiXCR; each CDR3 protein has one entry. This table has about 220,000 distinct CDR3 sequences, 35% to 40% appearing once. The V and J ends lost 5 bases and 3 bases respectively, with 20 bases between them. The CDR3 sequence is 16 residues long. Germline CDR1 LNHDA, CDR2 SQIVND (reference sequence). The sequencing here drew on CD8+ T cells from cultured PBMCs, taken from culture after CMV antigen stimulation. The rearrangement links TRBV19 to TRBJ2-7, with a possible D match to TRBD1 (6 bases). This receptor was identified in a human donor in good health (CMV status not recorded). Some clones in this sample may be carry-over from other donors' samples. DNA of the CDR3: TGTGCCAGTAGTCAGCAGACAGGCATCCAGTTCTACGAGCAGTACTTC. This gives the protein CASSQQTGIQFYEQYF.